This entry concerns a single T cell receptor (beta chain). The data stem from a study of PD-1 blockade in classical Hodgkin lymphoma. This table comes from immunoSEQ multiplex PCR, and its TCRdb copy is limited to in-frame clones, with some not included. The repertoire holds thousands of clones, with 63% as singletons. Germline-derived CDR1 and CDR2 are SGHKS and YYEKEE (reference sequence). The CDR3 is made up of 15 amino acids. With 4 bases clipped from V and 8 bases from J, the junction kept 9 bases outside the gene matches. Each and every patient relapsed after autologous stem cell transplantation, and patients got differing brentuximab vedotin exposure.

The V and J genes are TRBV5-5 and TRBJ2-1; 10 bases are a match to TRBD2. This TCR derives from a human donor with classical Hodgkin lymphoma. The material was peripheral blood mononuclear cells (PBMCs), obtained at baseline. The CDR3 is CASSLQGLANDEQFF. Here the CDR3 DNA reads TGTGCCAGCAGCCTGCAGGGACTAGCGAATGATGAGCAGTTCTTC.